This passage covers 20 T cell receptor beta chains from one sample sequenced in a study of blood T cell repertoires in COVID-19 (dated by TCRdb to between 2020 and 2021). The protocol used for the library was the immunoSEQ multiplex PCR assay. TCRdb re-hosts the immuneACCESS table, in-frame sequences only. Its copies lack some clones; in the studies checked, an unresolved V gene accounts for under half of them, and the cause for the rest is not known. A total of 200,000 to 300,000 clones appear in this sample, 70% to 90% of them only once. Clones ranked in the top ten supply under 9% of the sample. Material for sequencing was peripheral blood. These receptors came from an older woman with active or convalescent COVID-19.

The V gene is TRBV9, the J gene TRBJ2-5, with a tentative D call TRBD1 (6 bases). The length of the CDR3 is 16 residues. CDR1 and CDR2 (germline): SGDLS, YYNGEE. V shed 3 bases and J shed 1 base, with 16 bases lying between them. The CDR3 sequence: CASSGSQGWIQETQYF. CDR3 in DNA: TGTGCCAGCAGCGGATCACAGGGTTGGATCCAAGAGACCCAGTACTTC.

In this sample, this clone turned up once. The gene calls are TRBV18 and TRBJ1-3, with 10 bases aligning to TRBD1. Germline V gene lookup returns CDR1 KGHSH and CDR2 LQKENI. This CDR3 is 16 amino acids long. V dropped 2 bases and J dropped 1; count of bases not matched to a gene: 2. The CDR3 sequence is CASSPRQGASGNTIYF. The CDR3 DNA sequence: TGTGCCAGCTCACCAAGACAGGGGGCTTCTGGAAACACCATATATTTT.

The sample holds one count of this clone. This rearrangement joins TRBV7-9 to TRBJ1-6; D possibly corresponds to TRBD1 (5 bases). The V gene lost 0 bases and the J gene lost 6 bases, with 9 bases spanning the gap. The germline CDR1 and CDR2 sequences are SEHNR and FQNEAQ (reference sequence). There are 15 residues in the CDR3. The CDR3 reads CASSLAGGLNSPLHF. CDR3 nucleotides: TGTGCCAGCAGCTTAGCGGGGGGACTTAATTCACCCCTCCACTTT.

The chain employs TRBV19 and TRBJ1-2, with D possibly matching TRBD1 (6 bases). V was clipped by 6 bases and J by 5 bases, with 10 bases between them. The CDR3 is 12 residues long. CDR1 LNHDA and CDR2 SQIVND come from the germline V gene (reference sequence). The CDR3 reads CASRTGGYGYTF. In DNA form, the CDR3 reads TGTGCCAGTAGGACAGGCGGGTATGGCTACACCTTC.

The chain recombines TRBV19 with TRBJ1-5; D might be TRBD1 (5 bases). The CDR3 is made up of 15 amino acids. V was trimmed by 3 bases and J by 3 bases, leaving 12 bases between them. Germline V CDR1 and CDR2: LNHDA, SQIVND (reference sequence). CDR3 amino acids: CASSMRGTDNQPQHF. The CDR3 DNA reads TGTGCCAGTAGTATGCGGGGGACTGACAATCAGCCCCAGCATTTT.

A remark on this clone: The junction shows a germline mismatch at one end, possibly a read error. In DNA, the CDR3 is TGTGCCATCAGTGAGTCGTTACTAGCGGGCTCCCTCTTC. This sequence encodes CAISESLLAGSLF. The chain employs TRBV10-3 and TRBJ2-1, with 9 bases aligning to TRBD2. Germline V gene data show CDR1 as ENHRY and CDR2 as SYGVKD. This CDR3 is built from 13 residues.

The rearrangement uses TRBV6-2 or TRBV6-3 and TRBJ2-4; tentatively, D is TRBD1 (6 bases). Trimming stripped 4 bases from V and 1 base from J, with 14 bases between. The CDR3 spans 16 residues. Germline CDR1 is MNHEY and CDR2 is SVGEGT. The CDR3 nucleotides are TGTGCCAGCAGTTCATATACAGGGTGGGCCAAAAACATTCAGTACTTC. This translates into CASSSYTGWAKNIQYF.

V gene TRBV5-8 combines with J gene TRBJ2-7; 8 positions agree with TRBD1. Per germline, CDR1 SGHTS and CDR2 YDEGEE. The CDR3 extends over 17 amino acids. J lost 5 bases, V lost 4 bases, and 17 bases had no gene match. CDR3 nucleotide sequence: TGTGCCAGCAGCCAGGACAGGGTGCCCTATCTGACGGACGAGCAGTACTTC. It codes for CASSQDRVPYLTDEQYF.

The gene calls are TRBV18 and TRBJ1-1; no firm D call. V was clipped by 8 bases and J by 8 bases, with 15 bases between them. CDR1 and CDR2 (germline): KGHSH, LQKENI. The CDR3 runs 12 residues. CDR3 loop: CASHTGSSEAFF. Written as DNA, the CDR3 is TGTGCCAGCCATACCGGGAGTTCGGAAGCTTTCTTT.

V gene TRBV3-1 (or the pseudogene TRBV3-2) combines with J gene TRBJ1-2; no clear D. Germline V gives CDR1 LGHDT, CDR2 YNNKEL (reference sequence). The CDR3 contains 15 residues. V lost 4 bases and J 8 bases, leaving 20 bases between the germline ends. CDR3 DNA sequence: TGTGCCAGCAGCCCTCCGGCGGCGGGGATGGGGGGCTACACCTTC. It encodes CASSPPAAGMGGYTF.

This chain connects TRBV6-5 to TRBJ2-7; the match to TRBD1 covers 9 bases. The junction had 5 bases not matched to a gene; V was cut back by 6 bases and J by 5 bases. The V gene's germline CDR1 is MNHEY and CDR2 SVGAGI. The CDR3 contains 13 residues. The CDR3 DNA is TGTGCCAGCAGGGGACAGGGAAGGGACGAGCAGTACTTC. Translating it yields CASRGQGRDEQYF.

This chain uses TRBV5-1 with TRBJ1-2, with 7 bases identical to TRBD1. Germline trimming cut 0 bases from V and 8 bases from J; bases unmatched to any gene: 13. The CDR3 runs 16 residues. Germline CDR1 reads SGHRS; CDR2 reads YFSETQ. CDR3 DNA sequence: TGCGCCAGCAGCTTGGAGGGGGACAGCATCCTCTCCGGCTACACCTTC. Protein product: CASSLEGDSILSGYTF.

J is TRBJ2-1 and V is TRBV18, with 7 bases identical to TRBD1. The CDR3 is 14 residues long. From germline, CDR1 is KGHSH and CDR2 LQKENI. Losses at the gene ends were 3 bases for V and 15 bases for J; bases not matched to a gene: 14. The CDR3 reads CASSPGQPVHRLFF. The CDR3 DNA reads TGTGCCAGCTCACCGGGACAGCCCGTACATAGGCTGTTCTTC.

J is TRBJ1-1 and V is TRBV18; 7 bases line up with TRBD1. V lost 6 bases, J lost 6 bases, and 13 bases stayed unmatched. The CDR3 has 15 amino acids. Per the germline V gene, CDR1 is KGHSH and CDR2 is LQKENI. CDR3 nucleotide sequence: TGTGCCAGCTCGCCTATACAGGGGCGAATGGCTGAAGCTTTCTTT. Residues: CASSPIQGRMAEAFF.

The rearrangement joins TRBV6-6 to TRBJ2-7; 7 bases map to TRBD2. Germline V gene sequence: CDR1 MNHNY, CDR2 SVGAGI (reference sequence). The CDR3 sequence is 12 residues long. CDR3 sequence reads: CVIKTGGYEQYF. The CDR3 DNA is TGTGTTATCAAGACGGGGGGCTACGAGCAGTACTTC.

This rearrangement joins TRBV7-9 to TRBJ1-1; 7 positions match TRBD1. Per the germline V gene, CDR1 is SEHNR and CDR2 is FQNEAQ (reference sequence). The length of the CDR3 is 14 residues. V was clipped by 7 bases and J by 1 base; unmatched bases: 6. The CDR3 region has the DNA TGTGCCAGCAACCTAGGGGGCCCGAACACTGAAGCTTTCTTT. Translating gives CASNLGGPNTEAFF. Combining the CDR3 with reference TRBV7-9 and TRBJ1-1 gives the whole variable domain DTGVSQNPRHKITKRGQNVTFRCDPISEHNRLYWYRQTLGQGPEFLTYFQNEAQLEKSRLLSDRFSAERPKGSFSTLEIQRTEQGDSAMYLCASNLGGPNTEAFFGQGTRLTVV.

The genes are TRBV15 and TRBJ1-4, with TRBD1 matching over 7 bases. The V gene's germline CDR1 is LNHNV and CDR2 YYDKDF (reference sequence). The junction had 9 bases not matched to a gene; V was cut back by 2 bases and J by 0 bases. The CDR3 covers 18 residues. The chain's CDR3 is CATSRRQGRLATNEKLFF. The CDR3 DNA reads as TGTGCCACCAGCAGACGACAGGGAAGACTTGCAACTAATGAAAAACTGTTTTTT.

Comments on this clone: Additional DNA sequences in this sample encode the identical CDR3. J is TRBJ2-7 and V is TRBV5-1; 11 nucleotides line up with TRBD1. CDR3 length: 14 residues. Trimming removed 4 bases from V and 4 bases from J; junction bases left unmatched: 4. Germline V gene data show CDR1 as SGHRS and CDR2 as YFSETQ. The CDR3, as DNA: TGCGCCAGCAGCCCGGGACAGGGGGGATACGAGCAGTACTTC. Translated: CASSPGQGGYEQYF.

This clone was recorded a few times. The chain employs TRBV6-5 and TRBJ1-6; TRBD1 is a possible D gene (5 bases). The CDR3 runs 14 residues. The V and J ends lost 8 bases and 9 bases respectively, with 17 bases between them. Germline CDR1 and CDR2: MNHEY and SVGAGI. The CDR3 loop reads CASWLGGSGSPLHF. In nucleotides, the CDR3 is TGTGCCAGCTGGCTGGGGGGTTCGGGTTCACCCCTCCACTTT.

This chain connects TRBV5-6 to TRBJ1-1; possibly TRBD1 for D (5 bases). Trimming cost V 2 bases and J 1 base, with 12 bases left between them. The CDR3 contains 15 residues. CDR1 and CDR2 (germline): SGHDT, YYEEEE. CDR3 DNA: TGTGCCAGCAGCTTCTTTGGGACTGCGAACACTGAAGCTTTCTTT. Translating gives CASSFFGTANTEAFF.